Below are 11 T cell receptor beta chains sequenced from a single sample in a study of CD4 T cells in relation to SARS-CoV-2 and coronaviruses. Which antigens these TCRs recognize remains unknown. Assay used: immunoSEQ multiplex PCR; TCRdb lists only in-frame clones, some missing. The sample holds around 28,000 clones, 70% to 80% seen once. CD4+ T cells from unexposed donors were obtained before the COVID-19 pandemic (2011-2018). CD4+ T cells were isolated from the cells after 10 days of culture. The sample taken for sequencing was CD4+ T cells from PBMCs, cultured in vitro. All receptors come from a human donor in good health.

The chain is built from TRBV19 and TRBJ1-4, with 9 bases aligning to TRBD1. V was pared by 5 bases and J by 6 bases, with 7 bases of the junction left unmatched. The CDR3 is 15 residues long. Germline CDR1 is LNHDA and CDR2 is SQIVND (reference sequence). Written as DNA, the CDR3 is TGTGCCAGTAGTCCTGGGACAGGGAGGCATGAAAAACTGTTTTTT. Its protein product is CASSPGTGRHEKLFF.

V is TRBV7-2 and J is TRBJ1-2, with D tentatively TRBD1 (5 bases). The CDR3 is made up of 14 amino acids. Germline V gives CDR1 SGHTA, CDR2 FQGNSA. The V end lost 2 bases, the J end lost 5 bases, and 12 bases lay between the germline ends. The CDR3 DNA sequence: TGTGCCAGCAGCTTAAACCCAGGGTTATATGGCTACACCTTC. Amino acids: CASSLNPGLYGYTF.

This clone was recorded once. The chain carries TRBV2 and TRBJ2-2; 10 bases fit TRBD2. The CDR3 length is 19 residues. Losses at the gene ends were 5 bases for V and 3 bases for J; bases not matched to a gene: 15. Germline lookup yields CDR1 SNHLY and CDR2 FYNNEI. CDR3 sequence: CASSQYPPSGGAHTGELFF. The CDR3 DNA reads as TGTGCCAGCAGTCAATACCCGCCTAGCGGGGGAGCACACACCGGGGAGCTGTTTTTT.

The DNA of the CDR3 is TGTGCCAGCTCCAACGCAGGAAGGAGCTATGGCTACACCTTC. Translation gives CASSNAGRSYGYTF. The chain employs TRBV25-1 and TRBJ1-2; D gene ambiguous. V lost 8 bases and J 4 bases, leaving 17 bases between the germline ends. Germline V lookup: CDR1 MGHDK, CDR2 SYGVNS. CDR3 length: 14 residues.

The gene calls are TRBV11-3 and TRBJ2-7; D possibly matches TRBD1 or TRBD2 (5 bases each). CDR1 SGHNT and CDR2 YENEEA come from the germline V gene. V lost 5 bases to trimming and J lost 7 bases, with 15 bases between them. The CDR3 spans 13 residues. CDR3 region: CASSPGTEREQYF. The CDR3 bases are TGTGCCAGCAGCCCGGGGACGGAGAGGGAGCAGTACTTC.

The chain recombines TRBV7-2 with TRBJ2-7; 10 nucleotides match TRBD2. J lost 3 bases, V lost 6 bases, and 11 bases had no gene match. The CDR3 has 16 residues. CDR1 is SGHTA and CDR2 is FQGNSA in the germline V gene. CDR3 nucleotides: TGTGCCAGCAGAAGAGGACTAGCGGTGGAGGGCTACGAGCAGTACTTC. This translates into CASRRGLAVEGYEQYF.

This rearrangement joins TRBV13 to TRBJ2-2; TRBD2 matches 10 bases. In germline, CDR1 is PRHDT, CDR2 FYEKMQ (reference sequence). Losses at the gene ends were 7 bases for V and 4 bases for J; bases not matched to a gene: 12. The CDR3 is 17 residues long. CDR3 region: CASTERGGPRFTGELFF. The CDR3 DNA sequence: TGTGCCAGCACCGAGCGGGGGGGCCCCCGGTTCACCGGGGAGCTGTTTTTT.

This clone was counted between two and nine times. Germline is not matched at one junction end, which may reflect a read error. V gene TRBV3-1 (or the pseudogene TRBV3-2) combines with J gene TRBJ1-1; D ambiguous. The CDR3 is 13 amino acids. CDR1 and CDR2 from the germline V gene are LGHDT and YNNKEL (reference sequence). This chain's CDR3 is CASSQGGNPEAFF. DNA of the CDR3: TGTGCCAGCAGCCAAGGAGGGAACCCTGAAGCTTTCTTT.

This chain links TRBV2 with TRBJ1-2; D remains ambiguous. The CDR3 sequence is 11 residues long. V was cut by 6 bases and J by 8 bases, with 10 bases left in between. Germline CDR1 reads SNHLY; CDR2 reads FYNNEI. Here the CDR3 DNA reads TGTGCCAGCAGATACGAGGGAGGCTACACCTTC. Translation: CASRYEGGYTF.

The chain has TRBV28 and TRBJ1-2, with 7 bases fitting TRBD1. Germline CDR1 and CDR2: MDHEN and SYDVKM. J gave up 4 bases and V 8 bases, and 4 bases lay outside the gene matches. The length of the CDR3 is 12 residues. CDR3 in amino acids: CASQGQLYGYTF. Written as DNA, the CDR3 is TGTGCCAGCCAGGGACAGCTCTATGGCTACACCTTC.

This clone was recorded a few times. This chain connects TRBV4-1 to TRBJ1-3; D is unclear. The CDR3 consists of 14 residues. V was clipped by 0 bases and J by 0 bases, with 3 bases between them. Germline V gene lookup returns CDR1 MGHRA and CDR2 YSYEKL. The CDR3 sequence is CASSQEYSGNTIYF. CDR3 coding DNA: TGCGCCAGCAGCCAAGAATACTCTGGAAACACCATATATTTT.